The present entry profiles one T cell receptor (beta chain) with its context. Original methodology: Quantification of nucleated cells was approximated via reference gene primer amplification. Only in-frame clones appear in the TCRdb table, and some are missing; sequencing was by immunoSEQ multiplex PCR. The D gene and trimming were derived from the DNA, and the V and J assignments and clone size from that table. The sample carries some 96,000 clones, around four fifths recorded once. These data belong to a study of blood T cell repertoires in COVID-19. Study as a whole: Samples representing acute and convalescent COVID-19 were sourced from the United States, Italy and Spain. Sample material is recorded as cDNA or gDNA derived from T cells, B-cell-depleted T cells, or PBMCs.

This CDR3 spans 12 amino acids. V lost 3 bases and J lost 8, with 10 bases in between. Germline V CDR1 and CDR2: MGHRA, YSYEKL. The TCR sequence derives from a man in his forties or fifties with active or convalescent COVID-19. The chain carries TRBV4-1 and TRBJ1-1; TRBD1 is a possible D gene (5 bases). Sequenced input: peripheral blood. DNA for the CDR3: TGCGCCAGCAGCCACCTGACAGCAGAAGCTTTCTTT. This sequence encodes CASSHLTAEAFF.